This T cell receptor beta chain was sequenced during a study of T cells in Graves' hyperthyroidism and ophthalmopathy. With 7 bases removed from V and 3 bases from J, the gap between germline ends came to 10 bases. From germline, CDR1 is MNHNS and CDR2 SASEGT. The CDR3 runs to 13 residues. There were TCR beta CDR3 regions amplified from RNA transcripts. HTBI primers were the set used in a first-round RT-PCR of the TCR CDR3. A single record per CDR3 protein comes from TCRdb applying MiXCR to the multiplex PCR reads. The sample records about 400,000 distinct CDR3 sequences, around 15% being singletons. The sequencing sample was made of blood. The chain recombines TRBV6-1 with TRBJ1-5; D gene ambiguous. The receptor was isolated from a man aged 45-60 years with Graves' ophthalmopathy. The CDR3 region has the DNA TGTGCCAGCAATACGGGAGTCAATCAGCCCCAGCATTTT. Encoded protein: CASNTGVNQPQHF.